This TCR beta chain stems from a study of shared clonotypes between healthy human individuals. Study as a whole: For every donor, three CD4 naive, three CD4 memory, two CD8 naive and one CD8 memory plates were used. Notes on the study in general: Clonotypes shared by all four donors outscored non-shared clonotypes in generation probability. The researchers took only blood, and tissue repertoires probably look different. On the whole, naive subsets had larger estimated richness than memory subsets had.

CDR1 is SGHVS, CDR2 FNYEAQ, per germline. Trimming shortened V by 2 bases and J by 4 bases, and 6 bases separated the two germline ends. This CDR3 comprises 13 residues. Naive CD8 cells were CD45RO-negative, positively selected for CCR7, excluding terminally differentiated effector memory CD45RA+ cells. Only in-frame clones appear in the TCRdb table, and some are missing; sequencing was by immunoSEQ multiplex PCR. The table shows about 2,100,000 clones, with around 93% occurring only once. In the case of this clone: The antigen is unknown.

This chain links TRBV7-6 with TRBJ2-1, with a possible D match to TRBD2 (5 bases). The sample was naive CD8+ T cells from PBMCs. The source is a man younger than 35 in good health. Some clones in this sample may be carry-over from other donors' samples. The CDR3 DNA follows: TGTGCCAGCAGCTTAACGGGATACAATGAGCAGTTCTTC. Its translation is CASSLTGYNEQFF.